One T cell receptor beta chain is described in this entry. The data belong to a study of T cells of healthy individuals. A single record per CDR3 protein comes from TCRdb applying MiXCR to the 5' RACE reads. The table shows some 100,000 distinct CDR3 sequences, with 17% occurring only once. This TCR was recovered from a human donor in good health.

The CDR3 coding sequence is TGTGCCATCAGTGGAAGTGAACCTAGCACAGATACGCAGTATTTT. Translation: CAISGSEPSTDTQYF. This rearrangement joins TRBV10-3 to TRBJ2-3, with unresolved D. Between the trimmed V and J ends, which lost 4 bases and 0 bases, there was a span of 11 bases. Germline V gives CDR1 ENHRY, CDR2 SYGVKD. This CDR3 comprises 15 residues.